This T cell receptor (beta chain) was profiled in a study of Ad26.COV2.S vaccination and SARS-CoV-2 variants. The CDR3 is 14 residues long. Trimming pared 5 bases from V and 5 bases from J, leaving 15 bases between. CDR1 is SGHTA, CDR2 FQGNSA, per germline. General study points: Substantial breadth was reportedly displayed by spike-specific CD8+ and CD4+ T cell responses after vaccination. Vaccinees and placebo recipients showed similar non-spike TCR breadth.

Notes on this clone: Its matching antigen is unknown.

Sequenced by immunoSEQ multiplex PCR; TCRdb stores in-frame clones only, minus some. The sample contains 250,000 to 300,000 clones, about 90% of which appear only once. The treatment denotes: over 15 received Ad26.COV2.S at low or high dose, single or two shots; a few received placebo; per-sample allocation not given. Samples analyzed were those drawn on day 63 after the first vaccine or placebo injection. This TCR derives from a person between 18 and 60 years old who received the Ad26.COV2.S COVID-19 vaccine or a placebo. The chain uses TRBV7-2 and TRBJ1-1; no firm D call. The starting material was peripheral blood, obtained in a trial of Ad26.COV2.S vaccine versus placebo. The CDR3 is CASSAYGWGTEAFF. The CDR3 DNA reads TGTGCCAGCAGCGCCTACGGATGGGGAACTGAAGCTTTCTTT.